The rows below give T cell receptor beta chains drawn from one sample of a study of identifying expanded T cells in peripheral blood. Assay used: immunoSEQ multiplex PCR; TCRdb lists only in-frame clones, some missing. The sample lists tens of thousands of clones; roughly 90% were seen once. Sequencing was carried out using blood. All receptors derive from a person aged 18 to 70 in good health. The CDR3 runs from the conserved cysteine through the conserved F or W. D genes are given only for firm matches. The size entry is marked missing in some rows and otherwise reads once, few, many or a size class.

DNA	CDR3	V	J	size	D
TGTGCAAGGCGCGCAGCACTGACTCGGGGGGGGTACGAGCAGTACTTC	CARRAALTRGGYEQYF	TRBV12-2	TRBJ2-7	.	.
TGTGCCAGCAGTGACGGGACTAGCGGCTACAATGAGCAGTTCTTC	CASSDGTSGYNEQFF	TRBV6-4	TRBJ2-1	.	TRBD2
TGTGCCAGCAGCACTCGGAACCGGGGAAACACTGAAGCTTTCTTT	CASSTRNRGNTEAFF	TRBV11-2	TRBJ1-1	.	.
TGTGCCAGCAGCGTTATGGAGACCCAGTACTTC	CASSVMETQYF	TRBV11-2	TRBJ2-5	.	.
TGTGCCAGCAGCTTCACAGGGCGCACTGAAGCTTTCTTT	CASSFTGRTEAFF	TRBV7-9	TRBJ1-1	.	.
TGTGCCATCAATAGGGGGAGAAACACCGGGGAGCTGTTTTTT	CAINRGRNTGELFF	TRBV10-3	TRBJ2-2	.	.
TGTGCCAGCAGTTTACAGGGAAACAATGAGCAGTTCTTC	CASSLQGNNEQFF	TRBV28	TRBJ2-1	.	.
TGCGCCAGCAGCCTTGGGGGCAGGAGGGGCTATGGCTACACCTTC	CASSLGGRRGYGYTF	TRBV4-1	TRBJ1-2	once	.
TGTGCCAGCAGCCCCGGGACAGGGTTGTTGAAACTGTTTTTT	CASSPGTGLLKLFF	TRBV2	TRBJ1-4	.	TRBD1
TGCGCCAGCAGCTTGGCCACAGGGGCGCGGGGAAACACCATATATTTT	CASSLATGARGNTIYF	TRBV5-1	TRBJ1-3	.	TRBD1
TGTGCCACCAGCAGAGCCGGGTACGGCTACACCTTC	CATSRAGYGYTF	TRBV15	TRBJ1-2	.	.
TGTGCCAGTAGTATGGGGACAGTTTACGAGCAGTACTTC	CASSMGTVYEQYF	TRBV19	TRBJ2-7	.	TRBD1
TGTGCCAGTAGTATTGTGTTGGGGGCGGGTCAGCCCCAGCATTTT	CASSIVLGAGQPQHF	TRBV19	TRBJ1-5	once	.
TGTGCCAGCACCGATACTAGACAGCGCTATGGCTACACCTTC	CASTDTRQRYGYTF	TRBV6-5	TRBJ1-2	once	.
TGTGCCAGCAGCTTGGGCTCCGGACGCAGATATCTGAACACTGAAGCTTTCTTT	CASSLGSGRRYLNTEAFF	TRBV5-4	TRBJ1-1	.	.
TGTGCCTGGAACTTAGCGGGAGTCTTCGGAGATACGCAGTATTTT	CAWNLAGVFGDTQYF	TRBV30	TRBJ2-3	.	TRBD2
TGTGCCATCAGTGAGTCGAGCCCGTCCTACGAGCAGTACTTC	CAISESSPSYEQYF	TRBV10-3	TRBJ2-7	.	.
TGTGCCAGCTCACCAGGGGAGGGTAATTCACCCCTCCACTTT	CASSPGEGNSPLHF	TRBV18	TRBJ1-6	.	.
TGTGCCAGCAGGAAGACGGAAACCTACGAGCAGTACTTC	CASRKTETYEQYF	TRBV6-1	TRBJ2-7	.	.
TGTGCCAGCAGCACCCTCGGGGGGACGAACACCGGGGAGCTGTTTTTT	CASSTLGGTNTGELFF	TRBV5-4	TRBJ2-2	once	TRBD2
TGTGCCTGCAAGACAGGGAGGGATAGCTCCTATAATTCACCCCTCCACTTT	CACKTGRDSSYNSPLHF	TRBV30	TRBJ1-6	.	TRBD1